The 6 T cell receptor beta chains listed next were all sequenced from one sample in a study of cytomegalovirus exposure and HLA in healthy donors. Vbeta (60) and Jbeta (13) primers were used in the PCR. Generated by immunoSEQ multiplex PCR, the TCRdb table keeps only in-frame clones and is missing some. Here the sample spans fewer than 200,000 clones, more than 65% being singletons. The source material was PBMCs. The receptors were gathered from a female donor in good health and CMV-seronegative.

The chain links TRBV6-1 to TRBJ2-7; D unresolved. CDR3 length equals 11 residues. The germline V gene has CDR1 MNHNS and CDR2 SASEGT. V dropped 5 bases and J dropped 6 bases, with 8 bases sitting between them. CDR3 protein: CASSYRGEQYF. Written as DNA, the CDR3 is TGTGCCAGCAGTTACCGAGGCGAGCAGTACTTC.

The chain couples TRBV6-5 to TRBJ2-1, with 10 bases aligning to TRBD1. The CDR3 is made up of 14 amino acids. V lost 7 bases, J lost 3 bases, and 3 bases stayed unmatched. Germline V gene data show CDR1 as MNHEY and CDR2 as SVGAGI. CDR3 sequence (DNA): TGTGCCAGCAAGGGACAGGGGAACTACAATGAGCAGTTCTTC. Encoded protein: CASKGQGNYNEQFF.

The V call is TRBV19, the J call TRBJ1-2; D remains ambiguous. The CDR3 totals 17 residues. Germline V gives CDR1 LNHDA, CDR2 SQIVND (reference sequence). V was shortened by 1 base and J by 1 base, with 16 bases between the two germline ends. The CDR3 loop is CASSIGRVGRNNYGYTF. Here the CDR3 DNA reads TGTGCCAGTAGTATAGGGCGGGTCGGCAGAAATAACTATGGCTACACCTTC. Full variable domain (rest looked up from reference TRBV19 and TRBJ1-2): DGGITQSPKYLFRKEGQNVTLSCEQNLNHDAMYWYRQDPGQGLRLIYYSQIVNDFQKGDIAEGYSVSREKKESFPLTVTSAQKNPTAFYLCASSIGRVGRNNYGYTFGSGTRLTVV.

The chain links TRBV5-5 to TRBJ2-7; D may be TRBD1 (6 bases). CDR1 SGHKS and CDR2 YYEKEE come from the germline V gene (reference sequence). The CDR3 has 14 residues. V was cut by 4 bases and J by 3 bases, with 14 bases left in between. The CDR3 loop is CASSKTGSGYEQYF. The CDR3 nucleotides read TGTGCCAGCAGCAAAACAGGGTCGGGCTACGAGCAGTACTTC.

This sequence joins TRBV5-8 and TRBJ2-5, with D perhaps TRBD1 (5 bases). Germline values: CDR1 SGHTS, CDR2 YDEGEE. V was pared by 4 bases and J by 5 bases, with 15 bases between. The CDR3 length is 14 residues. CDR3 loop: CASSPGPGAETQYF. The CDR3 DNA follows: TGTGCCAGCAGCCCGGGTCCTGGGGCGGAGACCCAGTACTTC.

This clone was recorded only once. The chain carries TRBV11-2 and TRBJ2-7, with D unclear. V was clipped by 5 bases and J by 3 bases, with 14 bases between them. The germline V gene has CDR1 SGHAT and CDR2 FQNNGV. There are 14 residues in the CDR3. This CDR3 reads CASSPAGLGYEQYF. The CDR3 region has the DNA TGTGCCAGCAGCCCCGCCGGGTTAGGCTACGAGCAGTACTTC.